This T cell receptor beta chain was recovered during a study of T-cell reconstitution after alpha-beta-depleted transplantation in children. The ends lost 0 bases at V and 3 bases at J; junction bases unmatched: 8. The CDR3 loop spans 18 amino acids. CDR1 and CDR2 (germline): MNHEY, SVGAGI. A note on this clonotype: Its antigen is currently unknown.

Preparation of the TCRbeta library was carried out with unique molecular identifiers. TCRdb re-analysed the PCR reads in MiXCR, keeping a single row per CDR3 protein. Found here are fewer than 700,000 distinct CDR3 sequences, over 10% of them singletons; the top ten hold approximately 2%. Notes on the study in general: Surviving recipient T cells and thymic progenitors underlay high day-60 TCRbeta diversity in some patients.

This rearrangement joins TRBV6-5 to TRBJ1-6; 7 bases match TRBD1. The sequence derives from a male patient aged 10 to 17 who had a stem cell transplant for acute myeloid leukemia, so the T cells may come from the graft donor. The sequencing used PBMCs, mostly from graft donor cells, collected 360 days after TCRalphabeta/CD19-depleted stem cell transplant. DNA of the CDR3: TGTGCCAGCAGTTACTCTATCAGGGGGGTTAACTATAATTCACCCCTCCACTTT. It specifies CASSYSIRGVNYNSPLHF.